This T cell receptor (beta chain) was observed in a study of OX40 agonist ivuxolimab in advanced cancers. For context, the study as a whole: Ivuxolimab, which targeted the costimulatory receptor OX40 (CD134), was an agonistic, fully human IgG2 monoclonal antibody. Intravenous ivuxolimab was administered to patients every 2 weeks at six dose levels: 0.01, 0.1, 0.3, 1.5, 3 and 10 mg/kg. The purpose of peripheral TCRbeta sequencing was to test whether ivuxolimab changed TCR sequence diversity and led to clonal T-cell expansion. Partial responses occurred in three dose-escalation patients, of whom one had hepatocellular carcinoma and two had cutaneous melanoma. Among the approximately 54 dose-escalation patients, 19 had hepatocellular carcinoma, around 15 melanoma, 9 renal cell carcinoma and 9 head and neck cancer. A male proportion of under 85% and a mean age of around 60 years, ranging from about 23 to 79, were recorded for the dose-escalation cohort. The paper reports the monotherapy dose-escalation portion (N of about 54 patients) of the phase I ivuxolimab trial. Prior anti-PD-1, anti-PD-L1 or anti-CTLA-4 therapy was permitted, and approximately 42% of dose-escalation patients had received checkpoint inhibitors.

There are 11 amino acids in the CDR3, from cysteine to phenylalanine inclusive. The entry retains the CDR3 DNA only, 33 bases that are in frame from base 1. Sequences SGHTA (CDR1) and FQGTGA (CDR2) are obtained from the germline V gene. V lost 7 bases and J lost 5 bases; the stretch between them is 8 bases long. Overall results and qualifications from the work: The antigen specificity of the clonally expanded peripheral T cells was not determined. Partial responders in the 0.1-3.0 mg/kg groups had among the lowest normalized peripheral clonal expansion, especially among CD8+ T cells. At doses from 0.1 to 3.0 mg/kg, clonal expansion was seen in both CD4+ and CD8+ blood T cells between baseline and week 6. After ivuxolimab, CD8+ T cells had more expanded clones than CD4+ T cells on average. Low levels of normalized T-cell clonal expansion were also seen in some nonresponding patients.

Patients with a history of autoimmune disease or receiving systemic immunosuppression were excluded from the trial. Peripheral blood for TCR sequencing was collected from all dose cohorts at baseline, on cycle 4 day 1, and on cycle 7 day 1. The samples were taken from a phase I, first-in-human, multicenter, open-label dose-escalation trial of ivuxolimab. Adults with locally advanced or metastatic head and neck squamous cell, hepatocellular, melanoma or renal cell carcinoma were enrolled in the trial. Before TCR sequencing, CD4+ T cells and CD8+ T cells from peripheral blood were sorted into separate populations. Genomic DNA was extracted from sorted cells for sequencing of the TCRbeta CDR3 region. TCRbeta CDR3 regions were sequenced using the immunoSEQ Assay. TCRdb's version of the immuneACCESS table is confined to in-frame rearrangements and falls short of the full clone set. An unresolved V gene accounts for under half of the shortfall where checked; the remainder is of unknown origin. This sample gives about 80,000 clones in total; just under 95% of them show up just once. Of the sample, more than 0.3% is held by the ten largest clones.

Worth noting for this clone: What this receptor recognizes is not known. The input lacks base qualities; no much larger clone sits a single base away.

The TCR originated in an adult with an advanced solid tumor such as melanoma, head and neck, liver or kidney cancer. The sequences come from CD4+ or CD8+ T cells sorted from blood, collected in a trial of the OX40 agonist ivuxolimab. The rearrangement joined TRBV7-3 to TRBJ2-5, with a weak D call of TRBD2 (6 bases match). The sequenced DNA: TGTGCCAGCAAGGAGGGGGAGACCCAGTACTTC. Its protein product is CASKEGETQYF.